The clone carrying this TCR beta chain came up once. Trimming left V 3 bases short and J 2 bases short, with 8 bases between. This CDR3 contains 14 residues. Germline V gives CDR1 SNHLY, CDR2 FYNNEI. This sample stems from a study of PD-L1 blockade in urothelial cancer. For the study at large: Male sex and bladder-origin urothelial cancer characterized about 85% of the 29 patients. Researchers found blood samples held a median of around 140,000 T cells.

Patients were diagnosed with urothelial carcinoma, either locally advanced or metastatic. Samples were collected from each patient before treatment and during treatment. Each patient gave between 1 and 8 of them in total. Data came from immunoSEQ multiplex PCR; TCRdb stores just in-frame clones and leaves some out. This table has tens of thousands of clones, approximately 87% appearing once. The receptor's source is a man aged 50 to 60 with urothelial cancer. Sequences were derived from PBMCs, sampled around atezolizumab (anti-PD-L1) treatment. The rearrangement links TRBV2 to TRBJ1-3; D perhaps matches TRBD1 (5 bases). The CDR3 DNA reads TGTGCCAGCAGTGAGCCCAGGGCTGGAAACACCATATATTTT. Encoded protein: CASSEPRAGNTIYF.